This T cell receptor beta chain was identified in a study of T-cell memory formation after mild COVID-19. The wider study: Largely donor-specific TCR clusters were found.

5'RACE with constant-segment primers built TCRalpha and TCRbeta cDNA libraries with UMIs. MiXCR, applied by TCRdb to the 5' RACE reads, yields one record per CDR3 protein. The table lists about 190,000 distinct CDR3 sequences, 18% of them singletons. The study, taken as a whole, reports: Contracting clones, day 15 to 85, had balanced CD4/CD8, and later expanders favored CD4+. Some clones that responded were present in memory (sampled pre-infection), which suggests cross-reactive memory joined.

This clonotype was found a few times. Its antigen is unknown. The receptor was derived from an adult woman who had mild COVID-19 (a few samples of this study predate the infection). Cell type and time point are not known. Sample: PBMCs or a T cell subset sorted from them (not recorded which).

The CDR3 nucleotides read TGCGCCAGCAGCCAACCAGCGGGAGTCAAAGGCGGGGAGCTGTTTTTT. This encodes CASSQPAGVKGGELFF. The V call is TRBV4-3, the J call TRBJ2-2; 8 nucleotides align to TRBD2. Germline V gene lookup returns CDR1 LGHNA and CDR2 YSLEER. This CDR3 is 16 amino acids long. V shed 2 bases, J shed 7 bases, and the junction held 9 bases outside the gene matches.